The 29 T cell receptor beta chains below all came from one sample that was sequenced in a study. Using its own MiXCR run on the 5' RACE reads, TCRdb lists one record per CDR3 protein. Of about 40,000 distinct CDR3 sequences in the sample, roughly 22% were seen once. Cells sorted as Tregs were CD4+, CD25+ and CD127-/low. What was sequenced was Tregs sorted from a lymph node. The receptors shown here come from a female donor with breast cancer.

The chain carries TRBV9 and TRBJ2-1, with TRBD2 matching 7 bases. V dropped 4 bases and J dropped 11; count of bases not matched to a gene: 9. The CDR3 is 13 residues long. Germline lookup yields CDR1 SGDLS and CDR2 YYNGEE. The CDR3 sequence is CASSLCGEGKQFF. CDR3 sequence (DNA): TGTGCCAGCAGCCTTTGTGGGGAGGGGAAGCAGTTCTTC.

The V call is TRBV29-1, the J call TRBJ2-2, with a possible D match to TRBD1 (5 bases). The CDR3 extends over 14 amino acids. V gave up 6 bases and J gave up 1 base, with 12 bases separating them. From germline, CDR1 is SQVTM and CDR2 ANQGSEA. In DNA form, the CDR3 reads TGCAGCGTCATACCGACAGAGAACACCGGGGAGCTGTTTTTT. Protein product: CSVIPTENTGELFF.

This clonotype showed up just a few times. The chain combines TRBV27 with TRBJ2-3; 10 bases are shared with TRBD2. The germline V gene has CDR1 MNHEY and CDR2 SMNVEV (reference sequence). The J segment lost 2 bases and the V segment lost 5 bases, leaving 10 bases of the junction unmatched. The CDR3 has 17 residues. This CDR3 is CASSPMVGTSDTDTQYF. As DNA, the CDR3 is TGTGCCAGCAGTCCCATGGTAGGGACTAGCGACACAGATACGCAGTATTTT.

At least ten counts were recorded for this clonotype. V usage is TRBV20-1 and J usage is TRBJ2-1; 8 bases are a match to TRBD2. The CDR3 runs to 13 residues. Germline CDR1 is DFQATT and CDR2 is SNEGSKA (reference sequence). J gave up 6 bases and V 3 bases, and 4 bases lay outside the gene matches. The CDR3, as DNA: TGCAGTGCTAGCGGGAGGGCCGTCAATGAGCAGTTCTTC. Protein sequence: CSASGRAVNEQFF.

This clonotype was observed a few times. The chain has TRBV6-2 or TRBV6-3 and TRBJ2-5; no firm D call. Deletions cut 5 bases from V and 5 bases from J, with 9 bases between. The CDR3 runs to 12 residues. The germline CDR1 and CDR2 sequences are MNHEY and SVGEGT. CDR3 nucleotides: TGTGCCAGCAGTCGCCCCCGGGAGACCCAGTACTTC. This encodes CASSRPRETQYF.

This clonotype has more than one count but fewer than ten. The rearrangement uses TRBV4-2 and TRBJ1-5; D ambiguous. CDR1 and CDR2 from the germline V gene are LGHNA and YNFKEQ. With 1 base removed from V and 7 bases from J, the gap between germline ends came to 14 bases. The CDR3 is 15 residues long. As DNA, the CDR3 is TGTGCCAGCAGCCAAGCTTTTGGGGAATTCCAGCCCCAGCATTTT. This gives the protein CASSQAFGEFQPQHF.

Ten or more counts support this clonotype. V is TRBV6-2 or TRBV6-3 and J is TRBJ2-1, with TRBD1 matching 9 bases. Per the germline V gene, CDR1 is MNHEY and CDR2 is SVGEGT. CDR3 size: 16 residues. The V segment lost 2 bases and the J segment 5 bases; nucleotides outside the gene matches: 7. CDR3 DNA: TGTGCCAGCAGTTACGAGCTGGGACAGGGAAACAATGAGCAGTTCTTC. It is translated as CASSYELGQGNNEQFF.

V and J are TRBV7-3 and TRBJ1-1; D gene uncertain. The CDR3 is 15 residues long. V was pared by 4 bases and J by 0 bases, with 12 bases between. CDR1 and CDR2 from the germline V gene are SGHTA and FQGTGA. DNA for the CDR3: TGTGCCAGCAGCTCAACACCGACCTTGAACACTGAAGCTTTCTTT. Its protein product is CASSSTPTLNTEAFF.

Concerning this clonotype itself: This clone may be a read error of a much larger clone one base away. The CDR3 DNA reads TGTGTCAGCAGTTTAGGACAGCACAATGAGCAGTTCTTC. This gives the protein CVSSLGQHNEQFF. This sequence joins TRBV27 and TRBJ2-1; possible D gene TRBD1, 6 bases. The CDR3 has 13 amino acids. In germline, CDR1 is MNHEY, CDR2 SMNVEV (reference sequence).

The chain employs TRBV4-1 and TRBJ2-1; TRBD1 matches 8 bases. The CDR3 is 14 amino acids. Germline V lookup: CDR1 MGHRA, CDR2 YSYEKL. The junction had 5 bases not matched to a gene; V was cut back by 3 bases and J by 7 bases. The CDR3 DNA follows: TGCGCCAGCAGCCACGGACAGGGAATGAATGAGCAGTTCTTC. This codes for CASSHGQGMNEQFF.

V gene TRBV5-1 combines with J gene TRBJ2-7; D might be TRBD2 (5 bases). CDR3 size: 11 residues. Germline CDR1 reads SGHRS; CDR2 reads YFSETQ. With 4 bases removed from V and 5 bases from J, the gap between germline ends came to 7 bases. CDR3 nucleotides: TGCGCCAGCAGCCCCGGGGACGAGCAGTACTTC. Translating gives CASSPGDEQYF.

This clonotype was seen only a few times. The chain employs TRBV5-4 and TRBJ1-2; D uncertain. CDR3 length: 16 residues. Trimming took off 0 bases at V and 4 bases at J, with 16 bases between the two ends. Germline V gives CDR1 SGHNT, CDR2 YYREEE (reference sequence). The CDR3 DNA reads as TGTGCCAGCAGCTTGGCCGATTTAGGTCAGCGCTATGGCTACACCTTC. Its protein product is CASSLADLGQRYGYTF.

This clonotype appeared many times. The CDR3 nucleotides are TGCAGTGCTAGAGTGTTCGGCAGGGACCTAGCCAAAAACATTCAGTACTTC. It specifies CSARVFGRDLAKNIQYF. The J gene is TRBJ2-4, the V gene TRBV20-1, with D perhaps assigned TRBD1 or TRBD2 (5 bases each). CDR3 length: 17 amino acids. Trimming shortened V by 1 base and J by 0 bases, and 16 bases separated the two germline ends. In germline, CDR1 is DFQATT, CDR2 SNEGSKA (reference sequence).

This clonotype has only a few counts. J is TRBJ2-1 and V is TRBV7-2; D not certain. Germline-derived CDR1 and CDR2 are SGHTA and FQGNSA. The CDR3 is made up of 13 amino acids. Trimming left V 3 bases short and J 6 bases short, with 9 bases between. CDR3 residues: CASSFSSGNEQFF. The CDR3, as DNA: TGTGCCAGCAGCTTCAGTTCAGGCAATGAGCAGTTCTTC.

The chain uses TRBV15 and TRBJ2-1; 9 bases agree with TRBD2. The CDR3 is 15 residues long. CDR1 is LNHNV, CDR2 YYDKDF, per germline (reference sequence). Trimming took 5 bases from V and 5 from J; bases not matched to a gene: 7. The CDR3 spells CATSEQREAHNEQFF. The CDR3 region has the DNA TGTGCCACCAGCGAACAGCGGGAGGCCCACAATGAGCAGTTCTTC.

This clonotype is medium-sized (0.01 to 0.1%) within its sample. The rearrangement joins TRBV5-1 to TRBJ1-1; TRBD1 matches at 10 bases. This CDR3 region has 15 residues. CDR1 SGHRS and CDR2 YFSETQ come from the germline V gene. With 4 bases clipped from V and 5 bases from J, the junction kept 8 bases outside the gene matches. This CDR3 is CASSPRQGAITEAFF. CDR3 coding DNA: TGCGCCAGCAGCCCGAGACAGGGGGCCATAACTGAAGCTTTCTTT.

The rearrangement uses TRBV20-1 and TRBJ1-1; D ambiguous. The CDR3 loop spans 14 amino acids. Deletions cut 0 bases from V and 1 base from J, with 9 bases between. Germline-derived CDR1 and CDR2 are DFQATT and SNEGSKA (reference sequence). The CDR3 region is CSARDQTANTEAFF. As DNA, the CDR3 is TGCAGTGCTAGAGATCAAACTGCGAACACTGAAGCTTTCTTT.

This clonotype was counted only a few times. This chain links TRBV20-1 with TRBJ2-7; 10 positions match TRBD1. From germline, CDR1 is DFQATT and CDR2 SNEGSKA (reference sequence). Unmatched junction bases numbered 8, after V lost 3 bases and J lost 3 bases. The CDR3 has 15 residues. The CDR3 loop reads CSARTGTGEFYEQYF. The DNA for the CDR3 is TGCAGTGCTAGGACCGGGACAGGGGAATTCTACGAGCAGTACTTC.

The rearrangement joins TRBV5-1 to TRBJ1-4; weak D call: TRBD1 (5 bases). CDR3 length equals 15 residues. V lost 7 bases and J 0 bases, leaving 13 bases between the germline ends. CDR1 is SGHRS and CDR2 is YFSETQ in the germline V gene. The CDR3 DNA reads as TGCGCCAGCTCTTCAGGGCTTGCAACTAATGAAAAACTGTTTTTT. This translates into CASSSGLATNEKLFF.

The gene calls are TRBV20-1 and TRBJ2-1; perhaps D is TRBD1 or TRBD2 (5 bases each). CDR3 length: 14 residues. The V gene's germline CDR1 is DFQATT and CDR2 SNEGSKA (reference sequence). Deletions cut 4 bases from V and 6 bases from J, with 16 bases between. The chain's CDR3 is CSATRDPWGNEQFF. CDR3 in DNA: TGCAGTGCTACCCGGGACCCGTGGGGCAATGAGCAGTTCTTC.

The chain carries TRBV20-1 and TRBJ2-7; 8 bases fit TRBD1. Per the germline V gene, CDR1 is DFQATT and CDR2 is SNEGSKA (reference sequence). The CDR3 contains 14 residues. V gave up 3 bases and J gave up 2 bases; unmatched junction bases: 6. DNA of the CDR3: TGCAGTGCTAGTGGGGACAGGTCTACCTACGAGCAGTACTTC. Protein product: CSASGDRSTYEQYF.

The table lists this clonotype with a few counts. The V gene is TRBV13, the J gene TRBJ2-1; TRBD1 matches 8 bases. Germline loops: CDR1 PRHDT, CDR2 FYEKMQ (reference sequence). With 5 bases clipped from V and 7 bases from J, the junction kept 13 bases outside the gene matches. The CDR3 contains 16 residues. The CDR3 spells CASSPFGTGTINEQFF. The CDR3 DNA sequence: TGTGCCAGCAGCCCCTTCGGGACAGGTACAATTAATGAGCAGTTCTTC.

The chain couples TRBV7-9 to TRBJ2-2; D gene uncertain. The V end lost 3 bases, the J end lost 2 bases, and 16 bases lay between the germline ends. The germline V gene has CDR1 SEHNR and CDR2 FQNEAQ (reference sequence). The CDR3 runs 17 residues. CDR3 region: CASSFPIRAVNTGELFF. The CDR3 bases are TGTGCCAGCAGCTTCCCCATTAGAGCAGTTAACACCGGGGAGCTGTTTTTT.

This clonotype was seen a few times. As the CDR3 is not closed by the conserved phenylalanine or tryptophan, this likely results from a read error. The DNA is left out, because the CDR3 cannot be placed on it with certainty; the CDR3 is given as TCRdb lists it. The V call is TRBV20-1, the J call TRBJ2-3. The CDR3 length is 11 residues, termini included. Germline CDR1 is DFQATT and CDR2 is SNEGSKA (reference sequence). CDR3 sequence: CSARGVGLGYV.

This clonotype was counted at least ten times. The V gene is TRBV5-4, the J gene TRBJ2-5; D is perhaps TRBD1 (6 bases). The CDR3 loop spans 15 amino acids. Germline V gene lookup returns CDR1 SGHNT and CDR2 YYREEE (reference sequence). V lost 1 base and J 4 bases, leaving 14 bases between the germline ends. The CDR3 sequence: CASSLLGAQLETQYF. DNA for the CDR3: TGTGCCAGCAGCTTGCTGGGGGCGCAACTAGAGACCCAGTACTTC. The full variable domain, in which reference TRBV5-4 and TRBJ2-5 provide the parts outside the CDR3, is ETGVTQSPTHLIKTRGQQVTLRCSSQSGHNTVSWYQQALGQGPQFIFQYYREEENGRGNFPPRFSGLQFPNYSSELNVNALELDDSALYLCASSLLGAQLETQYFGPGTRLLVL.

This clonotype was detected many times. A junction end diverges from the germline sequence, so it may reflect a read error. The CDR3 reads CASREGQGEPYEQYF. Written as DNA, the CDR3 is TGTGCCAGCAGGGAAGGACAGGGTGAACCCTACGAGCAGTACTTC. The genes are TRBV2 and TRBJ2-7; 8 positions agree with TRBD1. This CDR3 spans 15 amino acids. Per the germline V gene, CDR1 is SNHLY and CDR2 is FYNNEI.

This clonotype was detected a few times. The genes are TRBV28 and TRBJ1-5; 7 bases map to TRBD1. The CDR3 runs to 15 residues. With 6 bases clipped from V and 0 bases from J, the junction kept 5 bases outside the gene matches. Looked up from germline, CDR1 is MDHEN and CDR2 is SYDVKM. CDR3 nucleotide sequence: TGTGCCAGCAGCCCAGGGGGTTATAGCAATCAGCCCCAGCATTTT. This codes for CASSPGGYSNQPQHF.

About this clonotype itself: The CDR3 does not close with the conserved phenylalanine or tryptophan, likely indicating a read error. The chain couples TRBV24-1 to TRBJ2-3; 10 nucleotides line up with TRBD1. The trim removed 2 bases at V and 5 bases at J, leaving 6 bases unmatched. The CDR3 runs to 16 residues. The germline gives CDR1 KGHDR, CDR2 SFDVKD. The DNA for the CDR3 is TGTGCCACCAGTGATTACCGGACAGGGGGAGAAGATACGCAGTATCTT. It encodes CATSDYRTGGEDTQYL.

The chain joins TRBV11-2 to TRBJ2-1, with D tentatively TRBD1 (5 bases). CDR1 SGHAT and CDR2 FQNNGV come from the germline V gene. V gave up 5 bases and J gave up 6 bases, with 14 bases separating them. The CDR3 spans 14 residues. In nucleotides, the CDR3 is TGTGCCAGCAGCCGAAACCCAGGGTTCAATGAGCAGTTCTTC. This translates into CASSRNPGFNEQFF.